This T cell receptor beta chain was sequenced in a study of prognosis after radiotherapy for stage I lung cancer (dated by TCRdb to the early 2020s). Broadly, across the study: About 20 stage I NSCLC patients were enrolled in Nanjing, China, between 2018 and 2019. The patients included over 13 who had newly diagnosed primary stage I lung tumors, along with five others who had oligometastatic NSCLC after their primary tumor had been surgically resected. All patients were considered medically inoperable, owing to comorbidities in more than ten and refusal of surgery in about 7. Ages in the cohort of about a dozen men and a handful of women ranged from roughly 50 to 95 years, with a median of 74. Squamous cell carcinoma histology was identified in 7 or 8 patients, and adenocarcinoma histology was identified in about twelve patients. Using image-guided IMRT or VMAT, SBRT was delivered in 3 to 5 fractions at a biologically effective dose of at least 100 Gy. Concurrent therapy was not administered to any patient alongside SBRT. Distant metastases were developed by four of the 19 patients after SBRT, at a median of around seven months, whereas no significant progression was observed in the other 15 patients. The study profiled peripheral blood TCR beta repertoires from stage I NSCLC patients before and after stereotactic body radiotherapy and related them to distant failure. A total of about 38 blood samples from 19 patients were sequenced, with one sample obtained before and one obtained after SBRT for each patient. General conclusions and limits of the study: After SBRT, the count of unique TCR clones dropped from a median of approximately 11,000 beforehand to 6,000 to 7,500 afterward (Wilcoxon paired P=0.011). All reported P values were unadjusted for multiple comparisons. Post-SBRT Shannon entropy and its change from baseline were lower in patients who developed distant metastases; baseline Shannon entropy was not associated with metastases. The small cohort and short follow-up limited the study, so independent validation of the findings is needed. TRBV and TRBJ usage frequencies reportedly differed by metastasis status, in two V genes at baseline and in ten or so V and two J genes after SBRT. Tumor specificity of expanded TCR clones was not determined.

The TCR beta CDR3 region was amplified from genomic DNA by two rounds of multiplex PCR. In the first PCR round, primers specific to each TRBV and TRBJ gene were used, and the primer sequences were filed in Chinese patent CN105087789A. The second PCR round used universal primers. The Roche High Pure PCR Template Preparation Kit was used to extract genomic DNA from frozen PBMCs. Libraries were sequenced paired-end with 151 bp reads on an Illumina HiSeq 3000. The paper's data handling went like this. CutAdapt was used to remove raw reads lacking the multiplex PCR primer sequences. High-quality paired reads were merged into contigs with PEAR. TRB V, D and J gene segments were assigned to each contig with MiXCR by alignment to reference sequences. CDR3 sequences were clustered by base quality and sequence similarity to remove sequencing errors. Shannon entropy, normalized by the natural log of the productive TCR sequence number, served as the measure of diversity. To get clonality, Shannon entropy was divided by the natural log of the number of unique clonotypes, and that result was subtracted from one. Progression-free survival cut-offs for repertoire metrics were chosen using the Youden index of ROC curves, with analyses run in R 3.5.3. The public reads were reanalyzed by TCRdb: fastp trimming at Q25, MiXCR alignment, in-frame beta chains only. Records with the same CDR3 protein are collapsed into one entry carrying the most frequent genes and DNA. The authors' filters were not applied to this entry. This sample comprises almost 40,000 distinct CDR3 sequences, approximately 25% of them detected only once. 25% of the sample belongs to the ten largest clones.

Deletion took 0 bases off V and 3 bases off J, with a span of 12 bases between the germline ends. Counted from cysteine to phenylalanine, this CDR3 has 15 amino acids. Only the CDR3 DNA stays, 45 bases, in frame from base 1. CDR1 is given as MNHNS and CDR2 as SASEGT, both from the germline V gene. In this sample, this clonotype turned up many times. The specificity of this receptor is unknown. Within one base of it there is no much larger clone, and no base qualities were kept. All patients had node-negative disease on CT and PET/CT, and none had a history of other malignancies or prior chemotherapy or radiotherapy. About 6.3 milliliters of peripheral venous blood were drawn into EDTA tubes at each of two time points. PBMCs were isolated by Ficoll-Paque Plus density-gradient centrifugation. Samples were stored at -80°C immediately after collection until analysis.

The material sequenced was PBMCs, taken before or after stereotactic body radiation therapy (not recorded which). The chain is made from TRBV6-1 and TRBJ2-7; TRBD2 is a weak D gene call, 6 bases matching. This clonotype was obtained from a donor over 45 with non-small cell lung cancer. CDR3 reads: CASSEASSGYYEQYF. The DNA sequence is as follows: TGTGCCAGCAGTGAAGCTAGTAGCGGTTACTACGAGCAGTACTTC.